A selection of T cell receptor beta chains follows, all from one sample in a study of blood T cells in healthy people across ages. TCRdb reprocessed the 5' RACE reads with MiXCR, giving one entry per CDR3 protein. The sample has some 370,000 distinct CDR3 sequences; over 45% are singletons. The sequencing sample was made of blood. The receptors derive from a man aged 60-69 years in good health. CDR3s include the opening cysteine and the closing phenylalanine or tryptophan. The D gene is left open where the match is weak.

J gene | V gene | D gene | CDR3 protein
TRBJ2-7 | TRBV7-2 | TRBD2 | CASSAAGGASYEQYF
TRBJ2-5 | TRBV4-2 | . | CASSRGAGPQETQYF
TRBJ2-6 | TRBV12-3/TRBV12-4 | . | CASSGRTGSSGANVLTF
TRBJ2-5 | TRBV11-2 | . | CASTQGTQETQYF
TRBJ1-5 | TRBV20-1 | . | CSARAGAGQPQHF
TRBJ2-7 | TRBV9 | TRBD2 | CASSVPAGGGEQYF
TRBJ1-5 | TRBV7-8 | . | CASSPTRGQPQHF
TRBJ2-5 | TRBV6-2/TRBV6-3 | . | CASSPQLGEQYF
TRBJ2-4 | TRBV7-8 | . | CASSPEVGRGPKNIQYF
TRBJ2-1 | TRBV20-1 | . | CSANLLSRGEQFF
TRBJ2-7 | TRBV12-3/TRBV12-4 | TRBD1 | CASSLNRGLSYEQYF
TRBJ2-2 | TRBV7-9 | TRBD1 | CAIKDRGKAGELFF
TRBJ2-6 | TRBV30 | . | CAWRNAGANVLTF
TRBJ2-3 | TRBV7-2 | . | CASRWARGDTQYF
TRBJ1-2 | TRBV28 | . | CASSLEGRSGYTF
TRBJ1-2 | TRBV21-1 | . | CAGSKGPGYGYTF
TRBJ2-7 | TRBV7-6 | . | CTSSQVGRVDEQYF